The source of this T cell receptor beta chain is a study of blood T cell repertoires in COVID-19. Study details: Sites in the United States, Italy and Spain provided acute and convalescent COVID-19 samples. Sources were T cells, B-cell-depleted T cells, or PBMCs; the material itself was cDNA or gDNA.

In the authors' methods: For nucleated cells, counts were estimated from reference gene primer amplification. Sequencing was performed with immunoSEQ multiplex PCR; in TCRdb, only in-frame clones are kept and a portion is missing. V and J calls and clone size are copied from that table; D and trimming were computed from the DNA. The data hold fewer than 100,000 clones, with more than 70% observed a single time. Germline-derived CDR1 and CDR2 are SGHTA and FQGNSA. Trimming stripped 1 base from V and 5 bases from J, with 9 bases between. The CDR3 contains 14 residues. Source material: peripheral blood. The receptor's source is a man between 65 and 80 years old with acute or convalescent COVID-19. The genes are TRBV7-2 and TRBJ2-1, with D unclear. DNA of the CDR3: TGTGCCAGCAGCTTAGTCTCGACTCACAATGAGCAGTTCTTC. This gives the protein CASSLVSTHNEQFF.